The sequence of this T cell receptor beta chain was determined in a study of OX40 agonist ivuxolimab in advanced cancers. Looking at the study overall: Among those treated, three patients had partial responses, one with hepatocellular carcinoma and two with cutaneous melanoma.

Only in-frame clones appear in the TCRdb table, and some are missing; sequencing was by immunoSEQ multiplex PCR. The profile covers 65,000 to 100,000 clones, with around 91% appearing a single time and around 0.33% taken by the ten largest. With V trimmed by 5 bases and J by 2 bases, 10 bases remained unmatched. The CDR3 totals 16 residues. From germline, CDR1 is SGHVS and CDR2 FQNEAQ. The chain recombines TRBV7-8 with TRBJ2-5; 8 bases match TRBD2. This specimen consisted of CD4+ or CD8+ T cells sorted from blood, obtained in a trial of the OX40 agonist ivuxolimab. This receptor was identified in an adult with an advanced solid tumor such as melanoma, head and neck, liver or kidney cancer. DNA of the CDR3: TGTGCCAGCAGCCGCCCCCTAGCGGGCCTACAAGAGACCCAGTACTTC. Translated: CASSRPLAGLQETQYF.